This is a list of T cell receptor beta chains from one sample in a study of cytomegalovirus exposure and HLA in healthy donors. TCRdb's copy holds only in-frame clones and misses some; the assay was immunoSEQ multiplex PCR. The top ten clones hold approximately 3.7% of a sample with 150,000 to 200,000 clones, 77% of them seen once. The specimen was PBMCs. These receptors were taken from a man aged 25 to 40 in good health and CMV-seropositive. Both conserved end residues are part of each CDR3. D genes are given only for firm matches. Expanded clones get a size class; other rows say once, few or many, or leave the size out.

V gene: TRBV10-1
D gene: TRBD2
clone size: .
J gene: TRBJ2-3
CDR3 DNA: TGCGCCAGCAGTTCGACTAGCGGGGGTTCAGATACGCAGTATTTT
CDR3 protein: CASSSTSGGSDTQYF

V gene: TRBV9
D gene: .
clone size: .
J gene: TRBJ1-2
CDR3 DNA: TGTGCCAGCAGCGTAGCCAGGGATCAAAGTTATGGCTACACCTTC
CDR3 protein: CASSVARDQSYGYTF

V gene: TRBV7-9
D gene: .
clone size: once
J gene: TRBJ2-1
CDR3 DNA: TGTGCCAGCAGCTTACCTGTGGACGGGGATAACAATGAGCAGTTCTTC
CDR3 protein: CASSLPVDGDNNEQFF

V gene: TRBV4-3
D gene: .
clone size: few
J gene: TRBJ2-5
CDR3 DNA: TGCGCCAGCAGCCAAGATCGCGAAGAGACCCAGTACTTC
CDR3 protein: CASSQDREETQYF

V gene: TRBV2
D gene: TRBD2
clone size: .
J gene: TRBJ2-5
CDR3 DNA: TGTGCCAGCAGTACTAGCGGGGATGCCGAAGAGACCCAGTACTTC
CDR3 protein: CASSTSGDAEETQYF

V gene: TRBV27
D gene: .
clone size: .
J gene: TRBJ2-7
CDR3 DNA: TGTGCCGGCCACCCACTAGGGGGACCTACCTACGAGCAGTACTTC
CDR3 protein: CAGHPLGGPTYEQYF

V gene: TRBV4-1
D gene: .
clone size: .
J gene: TRBJ2-4
CDR3 DNA: TGCGCCAGCAGCCGTAGTTTTCCCAAAAACATTCAGTACTTC
CDR3 protein: CASSRSFPKNIQYF

V gene: TRBV30
D gene: .
clone size: .
J gene: TRBJ2-7
CDR3 DNA: TGTGCCTGGAGTGTCGGGGACATAACCTACGAGCAGTACTTC
CDR3 protein: CAWSVGDITYEQYF

V gene: TRBV5-1
D gene: .
clone size: .
J gene: TRBJ2-2
CDR3 DNA: TGCGCCAGCAGCTTGGGGGGGCGAGGCACCGGGGAGCTGTTTTTT
CDR3 protein: CASSLGGRGTGELFF

V gene: TRBV6-1
D gene: .
clone size: .
J gene: TRBJ1-5
CDR3 DNA: TGTGCCAGCAACGCTTTCCGGCAGCCCCAGCATTTT
CDR3 protein: CASNAFRQPQHF

V gene: TRBV4-1
D gene: TRBD1
clone size: .
J gene: TRBJ1-4
CDR3 DNA: TGCGCCAGCAGCCAGACAGGGGCGACTAATGAAAAACTGTTTTTT
CDR3 protein: CASSQTGATNEKLFF

V gene: TRBV12-5
D gene: .
clone size: .
J gene: TRBJ2-5
CDR3 DNA: TGTGCTAGTGGTTTGGTACGAGGGTCCGAGACCCAGTACTTC
CDR3 protein: CASGLVRGSETQYF